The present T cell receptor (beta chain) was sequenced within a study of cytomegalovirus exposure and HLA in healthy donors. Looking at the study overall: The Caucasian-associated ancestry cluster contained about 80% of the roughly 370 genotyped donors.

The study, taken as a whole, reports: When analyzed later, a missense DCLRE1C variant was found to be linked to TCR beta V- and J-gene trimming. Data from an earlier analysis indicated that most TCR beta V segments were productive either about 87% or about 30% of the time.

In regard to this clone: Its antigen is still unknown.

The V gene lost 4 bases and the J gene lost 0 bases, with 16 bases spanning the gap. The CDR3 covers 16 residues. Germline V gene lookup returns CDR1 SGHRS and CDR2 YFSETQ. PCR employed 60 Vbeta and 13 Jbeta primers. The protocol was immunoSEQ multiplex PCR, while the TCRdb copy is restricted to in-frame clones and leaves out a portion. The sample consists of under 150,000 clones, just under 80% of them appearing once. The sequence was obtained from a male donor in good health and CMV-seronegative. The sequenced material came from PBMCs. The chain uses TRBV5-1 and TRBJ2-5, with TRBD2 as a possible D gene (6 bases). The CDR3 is CASSPGSGGYQETQYF. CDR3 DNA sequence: TGCGCCAGCAGCCCGGGGAGTGGGGGGTACCAAGAGACCCAGTACTTC.